Here is one T cell receptor beta chain with its context. These data come from a study of blood T cell repertoires in COVID-19. Study-wide background: The origin of the acute and convalescent COVID-19 samples was the United States, Italy and Spain.

Those enrolled, adults aged 18 to 89 years, came from roughly 23 US areas. Donors were grouped by their self-reported clinical history. In the original processing: Nucleated cell number was recorded as an estimate derived from reference gene primer amplification. Assay: immunoSEQ multiplex PCR; the TCRdb copy retains only in-frame clones and omits some. V, J and clone size were drawn from that table, and D and trimming were deduced from the DNA. The data hold hundreds of thousands of clones, with around 84% observed a single time. Trimming pared 3 bases from V and 2 bases from J, leaving 10 bases between. Germline-derived CDR1 and CDR2 are SGDLS and YYNGEE. The CDR3 sequence is 14 residues long.

The chain is built from TRBV9 and TRBJ2-3, with D uncertain. The sequenced sample consisted of PBMCs or T cells enriched from blood (not recorded which). This TCR came from a man aged 40-50 years who had recovered from COVID-19. This chain's CDR3 is CASSGRSSTDTQYF. CDR3 nucleotide sequence: TGTGCCAGCAGCGGCAGGTCCTCCACAGATACGCAGTATTTT.